This T cell receptor (beta chain) was sequenced in a study of response to subunit inactivated influenza vaccine. Study conclusions and caveats: Researchers suggested that each seasonal influenza vaccination recruits few new T cells.

The J segment lost 6 bases and the V segment lost 2 bases, leaving 8 bases of the junction unmatched. Per the germline V gene, CDR1 is SGHRS and CDR2 is YFSETQ. The CDR3 spans 16 residues. TCRdb passed the RT-PCR reads through MiXCR, listing each CDR3 protein once. The data hold about 240,000 distinct CDR3 sequences, with about 12% observed a single time. Worth noting for this clonotype: What it recognizes is unknown.

The chain carries TRBV5-1 and TRBJ1-2; 12 positions agree with TRBD1. The sample in question was non-naive T cells sorted from PBMCs, obtained around 15 days before vaccination. The TCR originated in a man aged 45 to 65 who received an inactivated influenza vaccine. CDR3 loop: CASSFGGTGGWNGYTF. Here the CDR3 DNA reads TGCGCCAGCAGCTTTGGAGGGACAGGGGGCTGGAATGGCTACACCTTC.